Listed here is a single TCR beta chain. This clonotype was recorded at least ten times. Its recognized antigen is unknown. Base qualities are not recorded, but no much larger clone differs from it by a single base. To prepare the library, 5' RACE was applied. Reads for this sample came from an Illumina HiSeq 2000. Template switching added a universal primer binding site, and the final cDNA carried a unique molecular identifier that allowed TCR cDNA molecules to be counted accurately. Specific primers in the conserved constant-segment region were used to synthesize first-strand cDNA for TCR alpha and beta chains. To control for contamination, every cDNA library carried two barcodes: a SMART-Mk sample barcode plus Illumina barcodes. Two successive PCR steps introduced TruSeq adapter sequences along with Illumina sample barcodes. TCR alpha and beta cDNA libraries were sequenced on the Illumina HiSeq platform with custom primers. The authors' pipeline ran thus. Unique molecular identifiers were extracted from raw reads with MiGEC, and CDR3 positions were determined with MiXCR. Recombination models were inferred per individual with the repgenHMM and IGoR tools using an EM algorithm. Shared clonotype analysis was performed with the tcR package in R, normalizing sharing by the product of cloneset sizes. To study raw recombination without the effects of thymic and clonal selection, out-of-frame nonproductive sequences were analyzed. The raw public data were reprocessed by TCRdb itself: fastp quality trimming at Q25, MiXCR clonotype calling, in-frame beta chains only. All rows with the same CDR3 protein become a single entry with the most common DNA and genes. What appears here as the V and J calls and clone size reflects TCRdb's work, not the paper's. The sample records a few hundred thousand distinct CDR3 sequences, roughly 9% of which are singletons. The biggest ten clones account for approximately 9.3% of the sample.

The record originates from a study of identical twins (dated by TCRdb to 2016 to 2017). Background for the entire study: TCR alpha and beta repertoires from monozygotic twins, unrelated adults of various ages and cord blood were deep-sequenced to test whether fetal clonotypes persist. To rule out contamination, replicate twin experiments were performed at different times with different library preparation protocols. What the research found in general, with its limitations: Out-of-frame TCR alpha sharing in monozygotic twins was systematically underestimated by recombination models, whereas sharing between unrelated individuals was in agreement with the recombination models. Because the same donors could not be followed over many years, conclusions were based on cross-sectional statistical analysis. Compared with coincidental sharing between unrelated individuals, an excess of low generation-probability sequences was observed among out-of-frame TCR alpha sequences shared between twins. Zero-insertion analyses could be partly confounded by invariant T cells such as MAIT and iNKT, although diverse VJ usage argued against such confounding for most clonotypes. Excess twin sharing in beta out-of-frame sequences was weaker because fewer shared sequences lowered the signal-to-noise ratio. Fewer insertions were carried by abundant cord blood beta clonotypes; a weaker similar trend was observed in young adult naive repertoires, while no such trend was observed in memory repertoires.

Every donor was a healthy Caucasian. The study also sequenced three unrelated non-twin adults: a male aged 18 to 30, a male aged 50 to 59 and a female aged 50 to 59. Miltenyi CD45RO+ enrichment and human naive T-cell isolation kits were used to isolate memory (CD45RO+) and naive T cells from PBMC. According to the germline V gene (reference sequence), CDR1 reads SGHKS and CDR2 reads YYEKEE. Trimming takes 4 bases off V and 2 bases off J; junction bases not matched to a gene: 12. From the cysteine up to the phenylalanine, the CDR3 has a length of 17 residues. Of all the DNA, just the CDR3 is kept, 51 bases in frame from base 1.

The chain links TRBV5-5 with TRBJ1-5; TRBD1 fits 7 bases in the junction. The sequenced sample consisted of naive T cells sorted from blood. The meaning of the sample's cell subset or site label: cells isolated with a human naive T-cell isolation kit. This TCR derives from a woman in her 50s in good health. At the DNA level, the sequence is TGTGCCAGCAGCCCAGGGGGGGGGGCTTTGGGCAATCAGCCCCAGCATTTT. Its coded protein is CASSPGGGALGNQPQHF.